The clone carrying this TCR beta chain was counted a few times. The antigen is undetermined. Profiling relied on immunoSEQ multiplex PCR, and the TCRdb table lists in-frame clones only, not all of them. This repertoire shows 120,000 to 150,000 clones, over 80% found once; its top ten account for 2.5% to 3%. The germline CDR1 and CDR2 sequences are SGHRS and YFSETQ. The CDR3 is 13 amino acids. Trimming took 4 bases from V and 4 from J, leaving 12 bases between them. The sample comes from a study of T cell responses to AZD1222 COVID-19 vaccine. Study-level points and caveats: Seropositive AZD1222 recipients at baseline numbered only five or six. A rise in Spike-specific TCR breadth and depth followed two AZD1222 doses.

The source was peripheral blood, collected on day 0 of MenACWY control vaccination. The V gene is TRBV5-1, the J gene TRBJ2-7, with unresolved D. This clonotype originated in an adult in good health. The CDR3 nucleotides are TGCGCCAGCAGCATGGGATATCTATACGAGCAGTACTTC. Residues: CASSMGYLYEQYF.